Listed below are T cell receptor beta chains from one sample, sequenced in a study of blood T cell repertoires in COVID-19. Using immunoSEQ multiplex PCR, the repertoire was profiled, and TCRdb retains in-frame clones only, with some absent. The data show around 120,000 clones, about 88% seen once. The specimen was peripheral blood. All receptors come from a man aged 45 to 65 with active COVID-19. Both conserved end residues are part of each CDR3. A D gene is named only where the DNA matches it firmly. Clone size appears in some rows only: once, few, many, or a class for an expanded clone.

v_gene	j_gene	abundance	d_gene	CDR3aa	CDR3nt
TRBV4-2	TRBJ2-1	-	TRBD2	CASSQVGLDSGEQFF	TGTGCCAGCAGCCAAGTGGGACTAGACTCGGGTGAGCAGTTCTTC
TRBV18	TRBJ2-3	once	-	CANTNSPAGSDTQYF	TGTGCCAACACCAATTCCCCCGCCGGGTCAGATACGCAGTATTTT
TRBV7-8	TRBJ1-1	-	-	CASSLPPDTEAFF	TGTGCCAGCAGCTTACCGCCAGACACTGAAGCTTTCTTT
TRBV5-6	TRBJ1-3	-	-	CASRRFSPGNSGNTIYF	TGTGCCAGCAGACGTTTTAGTCCGGGGAACTCTGGAAACACCATATATTTT
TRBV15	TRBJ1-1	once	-	CATSRPTNTEAFF	TGTGCCACCAGCAGGCCTACCAACACTGAAGCTTTCTTT
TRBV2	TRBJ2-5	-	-	CASGKDRPGAETQYF	TGTGCCAGCGGGAAGGACCGACCTGGGGCAGAGACCCAGTACTTC
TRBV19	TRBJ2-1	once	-	CASSQSFYNEQFF	TGTGCCAGTAGTCAGTCCTTTTACAATGAGCAGTTCTTC
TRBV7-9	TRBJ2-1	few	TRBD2	CASSLGSPVSGSSYNEQFF	TGTGCCAGCAGCTTAGGTTCACCAGTTAGCGGGAGCTCCTACAATGAGCAGTTCTTC
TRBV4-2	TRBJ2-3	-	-	CASSHTSTDTQYF	TGTGCCAGCAGCCATACTAGCACAGATACGCAGTATTTT
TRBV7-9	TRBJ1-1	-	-	CASSLSMNTEAFF	TGTGCCAGCAGCCTCTCTATGAACACTGAAGCTTTCTTT
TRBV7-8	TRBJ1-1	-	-	CASSLHGYNQLNTEAFF	TGTGCCAGCAGCTTACACGGGTACAACCAGTTGAACACTGAAGCTTTCTTT
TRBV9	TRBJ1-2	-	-	CASSVDRSALAGGYTF	TGTGCCAGCAGCGTAGATAGGTCGGCACTGGCGGGTGGCTACACCTTC
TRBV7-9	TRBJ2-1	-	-	CASSLGTGRQNEQFF	TGTGCCAGCAGCTTAGGCACGGGGAGGCAAAATGAGCAGTTCTTC
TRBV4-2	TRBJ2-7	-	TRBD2	CASSPGFEGLGYEQYF	TGTGCCAGCAGCCCGGGTTTCGAGGGACTAGGGTACGAGCAGTACTTC
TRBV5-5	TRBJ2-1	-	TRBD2	CASILGTSGSNEQFF	TGTGCCAGCATCCTTGGGACTAGCGGGAGTAATGAGCAGTTCTTC
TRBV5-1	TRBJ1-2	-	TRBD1	CASSLGQGAGYGYTF	TGCGCCAGCAGCTTAGGACAGGGGGCTGGGTATGGCTACACCTTC
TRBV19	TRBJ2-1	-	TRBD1	CASSRTGAYNEQFF	TGTGCCAGTAGTCGGACAGGGGCCTACAATGAGCAGTTCTTC
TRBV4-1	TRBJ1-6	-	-	CASSQLDMGFLNSPLHF	TGCGCCAGCAGCCAATTGGACATGGGATTCCTTAATTCACCCCTCCACTTT
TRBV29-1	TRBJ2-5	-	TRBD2	CSAQPGTSGSRETQYF	TGCAGCGCTCAGCCCGGGACTAGCGGGAGTCGGGAGACCCAGTACTTC
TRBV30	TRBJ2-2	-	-	CAWSRGTGELFF	TGTGCCTGGAGCAGGGGCACCGGGGAGCTGTTTTTT
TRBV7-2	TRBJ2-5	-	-	CASSHGTSQETQYF	TGTGCCAGCAGCCACGGGACTTCTCAAGAGACCCAGTACTTC
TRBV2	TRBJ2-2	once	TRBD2	CASRTSGRGELFF	TGTGCCAGCAGGACTAGCGGGAGGGGGGAGCTGTTTTTT
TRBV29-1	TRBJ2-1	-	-	CSVDRGTYYNEQFF	TGCAGCGTTGATAGAGGAACCTACTACAATGAGCAGTTCTTC
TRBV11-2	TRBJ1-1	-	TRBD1	CASTLGGSMNTEAFF	TGTGCCAGCACCCTAGGGGGCAGTATGAACACTGAAGCTTTCTTT
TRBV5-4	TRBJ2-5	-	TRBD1	CASSPGDRRIQETQYF	TGTGCCAGCAGCCCGGGGGACAGGCGGATCCAAGAGACCCAGTACTTC
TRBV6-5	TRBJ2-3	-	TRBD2	CASRVLAGDTDTQYF	TGTGCCAGCAGGGTTCTAGCGGGGGACACAGATACGCAGTATTTT